The clone carrying this TCR beta chain occurred a few times. No antigen is known for it. From 2 million PBMCs stored at -80 C, the unsorted libraries were generated. Germline-derived CDR1 and CDR2 are SGHVS and FNYEAQ. This CDR3 region has 14 residues. V was trimmed by 1 base and J by 7 bases, leaving 8 bases between them. From 15-18 subjects, each sequencing run yielded over 160 million TCR-beta sequences. From the 5' RACE reads, TCRdb called clonotypes with MiXCR, one entry per CDR3 protein. The table lists 75,000 to 85,000 distinct CDR3 sequences, roughly 18% of them singletons. This sample was included in a study of neurological immune-mediated disorders. The study, taken as a whole, reports: Private repertoires in all groups were suggested by the finding that expanded clones across subjects shared no CDR3 amino acid sequences.

The chain couples TRBV7-6 to TRBJ1-6, with D unresolved. The TCR originated in a middle-aged woman in good health. Sequenced sample: PBMCs. The CDR3 protein is CASSLVGRNSPLHF. The CDR3, as DNA: TGTGCCAGCAGCTTAGTCGGGAGAAATTCACCCCTCCACTTT. The full variable domain, with the rest looked up from reference TRBV7-6 and TRBJ1-6, is GAGVSQSPRYKVTKRGQDVALRCDPISGHVSLYWYRQALGQGPEFLTYFNYEAQQDKSGLPNDRFSAERPEGSISTLTIQRTEQRDSAMYRCASSLVGRNSPLHFGNGTRLTVT.